The sequence of this T cell receptor (beta chain) was determined in a study of cytomegalovirus exposure and HLA in healthy donors. Overall study context: Unique TCR beta sequences numbering approximately 120 million came from around 180 million T cells in an earlier analysis.

General study points: An analysis done earlier found most TCR beta V segments productive about 87% or about 30% of the time. Near-uniform donor sequencing depth was presumed by presence/absence analyses. One variant, a missense change in DCLRE1C, was linked in a later analysis to TCR beta V- and J-gene trimming.

Germline V lookup: CDR1 LNHNV, CDR2 YYDKDF (reference sequence). The V and J ends lost 0 bases and 7 bases respectively, with 13 bases between them. This CDR3 is built from 15 residues. Details on this clone: Its target is not known.

PCR was performed using 60 Vbeta and 13 Jbeta primers. Using immunoSEQ multiplex PCR, the repertoire was profiled, and TCRdb retains in-frame clones only, with some absent. The repertoire holds around 100,000 clones, with around 82% as singletons. Material for sequencing was PBMCs. The chain has TRBV15 and TRBJ2-1; D is uncertain. The sequence was obtained from a woman aged 40 to 50 in good health and CMV-seronegative. The CDR3 DNA reads TGTGCCACCAGCAGAGATCAGGTACGGATGAATGAGCAGTTCTTC. Protein sequence: CATSRDQVRMNEQFF.